The clone carrying this T cell receptor beta chain appeared a single time. Its antigen is unidentified. The naive CD8 subset, CD45RO-negative cells positively selected for CCR7, excluded terminally differentiated effector memory CD45RA+ cells. The CDR3 runs 15 residues. V lost 7 bases, J lost 1 base, and 8 bases stayed unmatched. Per the germline V gene, CDR1 is MNHEY and CDR2 is SMNVEV (reference sequence). The sample belongs to a study of shared clonotypes between healthy human individuals. Study in general: CD8 memory received one plate per donor, CD8 naive two, CD4 memory three and CD4 naive three. The study's findings and limits: Shared across a few donors were roughly 5% of the naive CD4 clonotypes. Rarefaction showed sorted-subset sequencing was incomplete despite large depth.

The authors' processing: ImmunoSEQ junction-only sequences lacked quality scores, so their filtering differed. TCRdb's table, derived via immunoSEQ multiplex PCR, lists solely in-frame clones and lacks some. V, J and clone size derive from that table, while D and trimming were established from the DNA sequence. The sample includes 760,000 or so clones, roughly 96% of them seen just once. Sequencing was performed on naive CD8+ T cells sorted from blood. The chain carries TRBV27 and TRBJ2-7, with 9 nucleotides matching TRBD1. The TCR comes from a man under 40 in good health. CDR3 sequence reads: CASTLSTGGSYEQYF. In nucleotides, the CDR3 is TGTGCCAGCACCTTATCGACAGGGGGGTCCTACGAGCAGTACTTC.